These 30 T cell receptor beta chains originate from one sample sequenced in a study of blood T cell repertoires in COVID-19. Assay: immunoSEQ multiplex PCR; the TCRdb copy retains only in-frame clones and omits some. The repertoire holds about 240,000 clones, about 89% seen once, with around 4% in the top ten. Sequencing input: PBMCs or T cells enriched from blood (not recorded which). Receptors were obtained from a woman in her twenties or thirties who had recovered from COVID-19.

This CDR3 reads CASSLTVDNTIYF. The CDR3 nucleotides are TGCGCCAGCAGCTTGACAGTTGACAACACCATATATTTT. The rearrangement uses TRBV5-1 and TRBJ1-3; no firm D call. Between the trimmed V and J ends, which lost 1 base and 7 bases, there was a span of 9 bases. This CDR3 has 13 amino acids. Germline V CDR1 and CDR2: SGHRS, YFSETQ.

This clone was observed a single time. The rearrangement joins TRBV5-8 to TRBJ2-1; D is uncertain. Looked up from germline, CDR1 is SGHTS and CDR2 is YDEGEE. The CDR3 contains 16 residues. V was clipped by 1 base and J by 3 bases, with 14 bases between them. The CDR3 region is CASSLSRLEIYNEQFF. The CDR3 DNA follows: TGTGCCAGCAGCTTGTCTAGGCTAGAGATCTACAATGAGCAGTTCTTC.

The rearrangement uses TRBV6-5 and TRBJ2-7; TRBD2 matches 9 bases. Germline V gene lookup returns CDR1 MNHEY and CDR2 SVGAGI. V lost 7 bases and J lost 5; bases outside the gene matches: 9. CDR3 size: 14 residues. The CDR3 region is CASTPSGRIHEQYF. DNA for the CDR3: TGTGCCAGCACCCCCAGCGGGAGGATCCACGAGCAGTACTTC.

V usage is TRBV18 and J usage is TRBJ2-2; the match to TRBD2 covers 12 bases. The V segment lost 1 base and the J segment 4 bases; nucleotides outside the gene matches: 1. CDR1 is KGHSH, CDR2 LQKENI, per germline. This CDR3 is built from 16 residues. CDR3 in amino acids: CASSPRLAGATGELFF. The CDR3 coding sequence is TGTGCCAGCTCACCACGACTAGCGGGAGCCACCGGGGAGCTGTTTTTT.

The V gene is TRBV11-3, the J gene TRBJ2-6; D not certain. The CDR3 is made up of 17 amino acids. Per germline, CDR1 SGHNT and CDR2 YENEEA. V lost 1 base to trimming and J lost 1 base, with 11 bases between them. The CDR3 nucleotides read TGTGCCAGCAGCTTAGGATTTGCTGAGTCTGGGGCCAACGTCCTGACTTTC. Amino acid sequence: CASSLGFAESGANVLTF.

V and J are TRBV19 and TRBJ2-5, with 8 bases aligning to TRBD1. The V gene end was trimmed by 6 bases and the J gene end by 4 bases; junction bases not matched to a gene: 4. The germline V gene encodes CDR1 LNHDA and CDR2 SQIVND (reference sequence). The length of the CDR3 is 13 residues. Written as DNA, the CDR3 is TGTGCCAGTAGCCAGACAGGGGCAGAGACCCAGTACTTC. Protein sequence: CASSQTGAETQYF.

This chain links TRBV30 with TRBJ2-7; D not resolved. Trimming took 0 bases from V and 2 from J, leaving 17 bases between them. CDR1 and CDR2 (germline): GTSNPN, SVGIG (reference sequence). The CDR3 contains 16 residues. The CDR3 spells CAWSVRVRGLTYEQYF. The CDR3 region has the DNA TGTGCCTGGAGTGTACGGGTCCGCGGCTTGACCTACGAGCAGTACTTC.

V and J are TRBV5-5 and TRBJ1-3; D perhaps matches TRBD1 (5 bases). Trimming removed 4 bases at V and 0 bases at J, with 11 bases between. Germline CDR1 SGHKS, CDR2 YYEKEE (reference sequence). There are 15 residues in the CDR3. The CDR3 nucleotides are TGTGCCAGCAGCGCGGGACCCGCCTCTGGAAACACCATATATTTT. Its translation is CASSAGPASGNTIYF.

The CDR3 coding sequence is TGTGCCAGCAGCTTAGGAGGGGGCTGGGGGGCCAACGTCCTGACTTTC. Protein: CASSLGGGWGANVLTF. This chain joins TRBV11-3 and TRBJ2-6; 7 bases align to TRBD1. The germline V gene encodes CDR1 SGHNT and CDR2 YENEEA. The ends lost 1 base at V and 4 bases at J; junction bases unmatched: 4. The CDR3 consists of 16 residues.

V gene TRBV28 combines with J gene TRBJ1-4; 9 bases line up with TRBD1. This CDR3 region has 15 residues. The V gene's germline CDR1 is MDHEN and CDR2 SYDVKM. The V and J ends lost 6 bases and 5 bases, in that order; junction bases with no gene match: 7. This CDR3 reads CASRTDRGRNEKLFF. Here the CDR3 DNA reads TGTGCCAGCAGAACGGACAGGGGCCGAAATGAAAAACTGTTTTTT.

This clone was observed a handful of times. The chain couples TRBV9 to TRBJ2-1; TRBD2 agrees at 7 bases. The CDR3 has 16 residues. The germline CDR1 and CDR2 sequences are SGDLS and YYNGEE. J was trimmed by 6 bases and V by 0 bases; bases with no gene match: 9. The CDR3, as DNA: TGTGCCAGCAGCGTAGAAAGCAGCGGGATGGGCAATGAGCAGTTCTTC. Residues: CASSVESSGMGNEQFF.

The rearrangement joins TRBV28 to TRBJ2-3; tentatively, D is TRBD1 (5 bases). CDR3 length: 15 residues. In germline, CDR1 is MDHEN, CDR2 SYDVKM. V lost 5 bases, J lost 0 bases, and 12 bases lay in between. CDR3 residues: CASSPPQGSTDTQYF. CDR3 bases: TGTGCCAGCAGTCCCCCCCAGGGTAGCACAGATACGCAGTATTTT.

This rearrangement joins TRBV13 to TRBJ1-1, with 9 bases fitting TRBD1. The CDR3 length is 16 residues. Germline CDR1 and CDR2: PRHDT and FYEKMQ (reference sequence). The V and J ends lost 6 bases and 1 base, in that order; junction bases with no gene match: 9. The CDR3 DNA is TGTGCCAGCAGTCTATCGGACAGGGGATCGAACACTGAAGCTTTCTTT. Translating gives CASSLSDRGSNTEAFF.

V is TRBV7-3 and J is TRBJ2-2; a weak D match, TRBD1 (5 bases). V lost 7 bases, J lost 6 bases, and 18 bases lay in between. The CDR3 spans 15 residues. The germline V gene encodes CDR1 SGHTA and CDR2 FQGTGA. CDR3 region: CASNRGQGFPGELFF. The CDR3 DNA is TGTGCCAGCAACCGTGGGCAGGGTTTCCCCGGGGAGCTGTTTTTT.

This clone was detected only a few times. The V call is TRBV21-1, the J call TRBJ2-1; TRBD2 was called by the table and not checked on the DNA. TRBV21-1 is assigned pseudogene status. CDR3 length: 12 residues. DNA of the CDR3: TGTGCCAGCAGCAAAAGAGATGTTGAGGAGTTCTTC. Translation gives CASSKRDVEEFF.

The V and J genes are TRBV7-2 and TRBJ2-3, with TRBD2 matching over 7 bases. Per the germline V gene, CDR1 is SGHTA and CDR2 is FQGNSA. V was clipped by 2 bases and J by 0 bases; unmatched bases: 14. This CDR3 spans 19 amino acids. CDR3 amino acids: CASSLWALGSGISTDTQYF. CDR3 sequence (DNA): TGTGCCAGCAGCTTATGGGCCCTAGGGAGCGGGATTAGCACAGATACGCAGTATTTT.

The J gene is TRBJ1-1, the V gene TRBV28; a weak D match, TRBD1 (5 bases). The CDR3 has 14 amino acids. V was shortened by 2 bases and J by 5 bases, with 12 bases between the two germline ends. The germline V gene encodes CDR1 MDHEN and CDR2 SYDVKM. This chain's CDR3 is CASSLGGVKTEAFF. CDR3 DNA sequence: TGTGCCAGCAGTTTAGGAGGGGTAAAAACTGAAGCTTTCTTT.

The genes are TRBV5-1 and TRBJ2-3; 9 nucleotides line up with TRBD1. In germline, CDR1 is SGHRS, CDR2 YFSETQ. Trimming removed 4 bases from V and 4 bases from J; junction bases left unmatched: 4. This CDR3 spans 14 amino acids. The chain's CDR3 is CASSQGQGPDTQYF. The CDR3 coding sequence is TGCGCCAGCAGCCAAGGACAGGGGCCAGATACGCAGTATTTT.

J is TRBJ2-1 and V is TRBV7-6, with 10 positions matching TRBD2. The germline gives CDR1 SGHVS, CDR2 FNYEAQ. V lost 10 bases and J lost 3; bases outside the gene matches: 12. The CDR3 is made up of 16 amino acids. The CDR3 nucleotides are TGTGCCACCACTGTTCTAGCGGGAGCGGTCTACAATGAGCAGTTCTTC. This gives the protein CATTVLAGAVYNEQFF.

This clone was detected once. The chain combines TRBV6-5 with TRBJ2-1; 8 bases match TRBD2. Germline CDR1 MNHEY, CDR2 SVGAGI. This CDR3 spans 15 amino acids. V lost 2 bases, J lost 7 bases, and 7 bases stayed unmatched. The CDR3 spells CASSYSPSGRNEQFF. In nucleotides, the CDR3 is TGTGCCAGCAGTTACAGTCCTAGCGGGCGGAATGAGCAGTTCTTC.

A few counts support this clone. This chain uses TRBV14 with TRBJ1-1; D might be TRBD1 (5 bases). The CDR3 has 14 amino acids. Germline V gives CDR1 SGHDN, CDR2 FVKESK. V was clipped by 4 bases and J by 5 bases, with 14 bases between them. CDR3 sequence reads: CASSPHLGGTEAFF. The CDR3 DNA sequence: TGTGCCAGCAGCCCTCACTTGGGGGGGACTGAAGCTTTCTTT.

The V gene is TRBV6-2 or TRBV6-3, the J gene TRBJ2-7; D perhaps matches TRBD2 (6 bases). This CDR3 spans 12 amino acids. Deletions cut 0 bases from V and 7 bases from J, with 7 bases between. Germline assignment: CDR1 MNHEY and CDR2 SVGEGT. CDR3 nucleotides: TGTGCCAGCAGTTACTCTGGGGGGGAGCAGTACTTC. It specifies CASSYSGGEQYF.

The chain carries TRBV4-3 and TRBJ2-2; TRBD1 agrees at 7 bases. The CDR3 contains 16 residues. Germline values: CDR1 LGHNA, CDR2 YSLEER. J was trimmed by 4 bases and V by 3 bases; bases with no gene match: 8. DNA of the CDR3: TGCGCCAGCAGCCAGATCCCGGGACAGAGCACCGGGGAGCTGTTTTTT. It yields the protein CASSQIPGQSTGELFF.

The chain couples TRBV6-1 to TRBJ2-5; 9 bases line up with TRBD1. This CDR3 spans 15 amino acids. Germline V gives CDR1 MNHNS, CDR2 SASEGT. After removal of 1 base from V and 5 bases from J, the junction contained 5 bases not matched to a gene. The CDR3 sequence is CASSEEDRGSETQYF. For the CDR3, the DNA is TGTGCCAGCAGTGAAGAGGACAGGGGTTCCGAGACCCAGTACTTC.

This chain connects TRBV12-5 to TRBJ2-7; TRBD2 matches at 8 bases. The V and J ends lost 7 bases and 1 base, in that order; junction bases with no gene match: 12. The CDR3 is 16 residues long. Germline values: CDR1 LGHNT, CDR2 FRNRAP. Written as DNA, the CDR3 is TGTGCTAGTGATACCTCAGTCGGGAGGGTTTCCTACGAGCAGTACTTC. Its translation: CASDTSVGRVSYEQYF.

The chain joins TRBV27 to TRBJ2-1; D may be TRBD2 (5 bases). V was cut by 5 bases and J by 5 bases, with 16 bases left in between. Germline CDR1 is MNHEY and CDR2 is SMNVEV (reference sequence). This CDR3 spans 15 amino acids. In DNA form, the CDR3 reads TGTGCCAGCAGTCCCTCTTTAGCGCCACACAATGAGCAGTTCTTC. Its protein is CASSPSLAPHNEQFF.

V and J are TRBV15 and TRBJ1-1; 9 bases fit TRBD1. Germline CDR1 reads LNHNV; CDR2 reads YYDKDF (reference sequence). The CDR3 is 14 residues long. The ends lost 4 bases at V and 2 bases at J; junction bases unmatched: 2. CDR3 in amino acids: CATSKDRGNTEAFF. CDR3 bases: TGTGCCACCAGCAAGGACAGGGGTAACACTGAAGCTTTCTTT.

The V and J genes are TRBV27 and TRBJ1-5, with 9 bases fitting TRBD1. Unmatched junction bases numbered 3, after V lost 2 bases and J lost 4 bases. The germline V gene has CDR1 MNHEY and CDR2 SMNVEV (reference sequence). The CDR3 runs 15 residues. CDR3 sequence (DNA): TGTGCCAGCAGTTTAACGACAGGGGGTAATCAGCCCCAGCATTTT. Its translation: CASSLTTGGNQPQHF.

This rearrangement joins TRBV29-1 to TRBJ2-3, with D possibly TRBD2 on 6 matching bases. V gave up 5 bases and J gave up 6 bases, with 12 bases separating them. This CDR3 has 12 amino acids. CDR1 is SQVTM and CDR2 is ANQGSEA in the germline V gene. The CDR3: CSVLASGDTQYF. Written as DNA, the CDR3 is TGCAGCGTTTTGGCAAGCGGGGATACGCAGTATTTT.

The chain uses TRBV9 and TRBJ2-5; 8 bases align to TRBD2. This CDR3 is built from 16 residues. With V trimmed by 7 bases and J by 4 bases, 15 bases remained unmatched. In germline, CDR1 is SGDLS, CDR2 YYNGEE. CDR3 sequence: CASGGGSGMTGETQYF. CDR3 nucleotides: TGTGCCAGCGGAGGGGGTAGCGGGATGACGGGAGAGACCCAGTACTTC.